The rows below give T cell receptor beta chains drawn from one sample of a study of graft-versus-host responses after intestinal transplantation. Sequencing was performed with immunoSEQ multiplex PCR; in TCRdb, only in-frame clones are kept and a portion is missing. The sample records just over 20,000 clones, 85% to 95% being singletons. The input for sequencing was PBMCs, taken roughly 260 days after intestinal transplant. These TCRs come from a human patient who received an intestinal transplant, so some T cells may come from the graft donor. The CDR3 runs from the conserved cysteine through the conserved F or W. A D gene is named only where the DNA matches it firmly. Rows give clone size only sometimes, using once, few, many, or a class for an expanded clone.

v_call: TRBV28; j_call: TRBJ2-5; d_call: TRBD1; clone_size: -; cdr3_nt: TGTGCCAGCAGTTTTAGGACAGGGGGCGTGGAGACCCAGTACTTC; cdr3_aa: CASSFRTGGVETQYF
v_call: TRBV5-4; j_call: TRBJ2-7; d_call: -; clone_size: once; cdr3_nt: TGTGCCAGCAGCTCCTCCTACGAGCAGTACTTC; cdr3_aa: CASSSSYEQYF
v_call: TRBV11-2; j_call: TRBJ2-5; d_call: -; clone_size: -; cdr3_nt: TGTGCCAGCAGCTTTGGGGAGACCCAGTACTTC; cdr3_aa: CASSFGETQYF
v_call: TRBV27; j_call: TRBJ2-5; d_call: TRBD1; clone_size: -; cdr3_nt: TGTGCCAGCAGCCTGACAGGGCCCCAAGAGACCCAGTACTTC; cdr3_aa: CASSLTGPQETQYF
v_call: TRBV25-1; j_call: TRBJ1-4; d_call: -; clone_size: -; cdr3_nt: TGTGCCAGCAGTGCTAATGAAAAACTGTTTTTT; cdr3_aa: CASSANEKLFF
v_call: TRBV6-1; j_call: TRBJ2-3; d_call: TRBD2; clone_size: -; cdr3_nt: TGTGCCAGCAGTGGAGGCCTCGGACTAGCGGTGAGCACAGATACGCAGTATTTT; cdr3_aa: CASSGGLGLAVSTDTQYF
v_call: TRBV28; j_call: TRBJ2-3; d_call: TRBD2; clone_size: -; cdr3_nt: TGTGCCAGCAGTTTGTTTGGCGGGAGTTTGGATACGCAGTATTTT; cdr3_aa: CASSLFGGSLDTQYF
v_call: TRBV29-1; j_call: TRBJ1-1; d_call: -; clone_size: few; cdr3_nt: TGCAGCGTTGATCTGGGGAGTACGAACACTGAAGCTTTCTTT; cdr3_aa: CSVDLGSTNTEAFF
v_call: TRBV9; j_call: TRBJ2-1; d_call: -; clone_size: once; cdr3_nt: TGTGCCAGCAGCGTTCTAGAGGTTCCCTACAATGAGCAGTTCTTC; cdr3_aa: CASSVLEVPYNEQFF
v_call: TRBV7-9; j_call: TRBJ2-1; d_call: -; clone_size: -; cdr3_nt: TGTGCCAGCAGCATTGGTGGGGCACATGAGCAGTTCTTC; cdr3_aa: CASSIGGAHEQFF
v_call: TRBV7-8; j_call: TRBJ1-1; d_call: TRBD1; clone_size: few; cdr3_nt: TGTGCCAGCAGCTTAGAACAGGGGGCAGGAACTGAAGCTTTCTTT; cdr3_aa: CASSLEQGAGTEAFF
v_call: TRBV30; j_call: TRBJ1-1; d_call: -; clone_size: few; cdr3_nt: TGTGCCTGGAGGAGGGGCGCGGGCAGCAACACTGAAGCTTTCTTT; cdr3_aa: CAWRRGAGSNTEAFF
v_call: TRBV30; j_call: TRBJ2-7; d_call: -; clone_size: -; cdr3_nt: TGTGCCTGGAGTAATCCCGGACTATCCTACTCCTACGAGCAGTACTTC; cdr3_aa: CAWSNPGLSYSYEQYF
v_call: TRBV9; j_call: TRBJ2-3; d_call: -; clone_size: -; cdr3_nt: TGTGCCAGCAGCGAGGGTCTTTCAGGAGGAGATACGCAGTATTTT; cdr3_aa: CASSEGLSGGDTQYF
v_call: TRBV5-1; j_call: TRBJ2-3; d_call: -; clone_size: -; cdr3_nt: TGCGCCAGCAGCCCATTTAGCGGCACAGATACGCAGTATTTT; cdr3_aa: CASSPFSGTDTQYF
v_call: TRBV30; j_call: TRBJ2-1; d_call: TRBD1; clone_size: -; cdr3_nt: TGTGCCTGGAACTGGGGACAGGGGATCGATGAGCAGTTCTTC; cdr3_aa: CAWNWGQGIDEQFF
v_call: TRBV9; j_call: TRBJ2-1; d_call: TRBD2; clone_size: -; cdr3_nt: TGTGCCAGCAGTAGGAGCGGGAGCTCCTACAATGAGCAGTTCTTC; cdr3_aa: CASSRSGSSYNEQFF
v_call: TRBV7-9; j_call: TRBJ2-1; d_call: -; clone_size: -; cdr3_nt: TGTGCCAGCAGCCGGTTAAGGGAAGTAGGGATAAATGAGCAGTTCTTC; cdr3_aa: CASSRLREVGINEQFF
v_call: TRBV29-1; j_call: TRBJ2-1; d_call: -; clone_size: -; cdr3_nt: TGCAGCGTTGATGGGTACAATGAGCAGTTCTTC; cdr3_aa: CSVDGYNEQFF
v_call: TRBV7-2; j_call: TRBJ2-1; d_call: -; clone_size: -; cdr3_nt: TGTGCCAGCAGCTTTAGCGGCTCTCCCTACAATGAGCAGTTCTTC; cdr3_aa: CASSFSGSPYNEQFF
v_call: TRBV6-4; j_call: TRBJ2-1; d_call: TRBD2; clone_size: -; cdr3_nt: TGTGCCAGCAGCCCTCTAGCGGGAACGTCGAATGAGCAGTTCTTC; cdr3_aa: CASSPLAGTSNEQFF
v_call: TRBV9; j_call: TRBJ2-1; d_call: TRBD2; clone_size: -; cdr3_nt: TGTGCCAGCAGCGCACCACGACTAGCGGGAGAACGAAATGAGCAGTTCTTC; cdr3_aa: CASSAPRLAGERNEQFF
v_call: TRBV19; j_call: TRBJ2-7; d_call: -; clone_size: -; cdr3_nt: TGTGCCAGTAGTATCGACGGATACGAGCAGTACTTC; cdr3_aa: CASSIDGYEQYF
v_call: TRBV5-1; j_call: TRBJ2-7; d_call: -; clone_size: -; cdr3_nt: TGCGCCAGCAGCTTGAATAGGGGTCCCTACGAGCAGTACTTC; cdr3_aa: CASSLNRGPYEQYF
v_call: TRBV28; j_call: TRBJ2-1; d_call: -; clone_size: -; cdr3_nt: TGTGCCAGCAGTTTAGGGAATGAGCAGTTCTTC; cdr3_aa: CASSLGNEQFF
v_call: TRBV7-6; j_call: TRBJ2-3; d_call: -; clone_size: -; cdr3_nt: TGTGCCAGCAGGCAGGACCCAACAGATACGCAGTATTTT; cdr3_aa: CASRQDPTDTQYF
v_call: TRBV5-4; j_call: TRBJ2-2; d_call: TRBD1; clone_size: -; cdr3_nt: TGTGCCAGCAGCCAGGGACAGGGAAGGGCCGGGGAGCTGTTTTTT; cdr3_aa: CASSQGQGRAGELFF
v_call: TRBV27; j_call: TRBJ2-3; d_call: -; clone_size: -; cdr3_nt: TGTGCCAGCAGTTCTTTCGAGGGCGCAGATACGCAGTATTTT; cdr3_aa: CASSSFEGADTQYF
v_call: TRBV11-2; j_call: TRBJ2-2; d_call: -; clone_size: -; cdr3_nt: TGTGCCAGCAGCTTAGAGCCAGGGGCCGGGAACGGGGAGCTGTTTTTT; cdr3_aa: CASSLEPGAGNGELFF
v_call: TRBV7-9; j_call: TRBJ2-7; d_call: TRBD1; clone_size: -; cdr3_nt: TGTGCCAGCAGCCTCGGACAGGGTGGCGAGCAGTACTTC; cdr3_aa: CASSLGQGGEQYF
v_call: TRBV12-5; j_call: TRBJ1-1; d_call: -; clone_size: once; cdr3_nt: TGTGCTAGTGGTTTATCCGGACCTATGGGTGAAGCTTTCTTT; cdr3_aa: CASGLSGPMGEAFF
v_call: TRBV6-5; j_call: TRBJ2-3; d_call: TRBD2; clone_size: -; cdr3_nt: TGTGCCAGCAGTTACTCCCAGCGGGAGGCAGATACGCAGTATTTT; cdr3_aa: CASSYSQREADTQYF
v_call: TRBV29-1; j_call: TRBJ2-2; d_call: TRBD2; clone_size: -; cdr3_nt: TGCAGCGTCATCCTCGGGACTAGCGGGGAGCTGTTTTTT; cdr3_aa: CSVILGTSGELFF